This TCR beta chain was retrieved from a study of blood T cell repertoires in COVID-19. As for the study in general: There were acute and convalescent COVID-19 samples, and they came from the United States, Italy and Spain. T cells, B-cell-depleted T cells, or PBMCs supplied cDNA or gDNA.

The CDR3 contains 15 residues. Germline V lookup: CDR1 SGHRS, CDR2 YFSETQ. J gave up 7 bases and V 3 bases, and 9 bases lay outside the gene matches. The authors' processing: Cell counts per sample came from amplifying reference gene primers. TCRdb's copy holds only in-frame clones and misses some; the assay was immunoSEQ multiplex PCR. V, J and clone size reflect that table, while D and trimming were determined from the DNA. In the table there are 85,000 to 110,000 clones, 75% to 90% of which are singletons. The chain recombines TRBV5-1 with TRBJ2-3; TRBD2 matches at 9 bases. The TCR comes from a human donor in a cohort sampled during active COVID-19. Sequencing was done on a sample of peripheral blood. The CDR3 loop reads CASSSPSGGKYTQYF. The CDR3 DNA reads TGCGCCAGCAGCTCTCCCAGCGGGGGGAAATATACGCAGTATTTT.